This is a list of T cell receptor beta chains from one sample in a study of cytomegalovirus exposure and HLA in healthy donors. This table comes from immunoSEQ multiplex PCR, and its TCRdb copy is limited to in-frame clones, with some not included. The sample holds almost 70,000 clones, roughly 95% seen once. The sequenced sample was PBMCs. These receptors were obtained from a woman between 18 and 30 years old in good health and CMV-seropositive. Both conserved end residues are part of each CDR3. The order of the fields is J gene, D gene, V gene, clone size, CDR3 DNA, CDR3 protein. A D gene is named only where the DNA matches it firmly. The listing skips clone size in some rows; elsewhere it reads once, few, many or a size class.

j_gene: TRBJ2-1
d_gene: -
v_gene: TRBV28
abundance: -
CDR3nt: TGTGCCAGCAGTCCCATACCGGTCGAGCAGTTCTTC
CDR3aa: CASSPIPVEQFF

j_gene: TRBJ2-1
d_gene: TRBD2
v_gene: TRBV2
abundance: -
CDR3nt: TGTGCCAGCAGTGAAGCGCTCTTAGCGGGAGGGCCAGACAATGAGCAGTTCTTC
CDR3aa: CASSEALLAGGPDNEQFF

j_gene: TRBJ2-3
d_gene: TRBD1
v_gene: TRBV5-1
abundance: -
CDR3nt: TGCGCCAGCAGCCCCGGGACAGGGATAGCGGAGCTCACAGATACGCAGTATTTT
CDR3aa: CASSPGTGIAELTDTQYF

j_gene: TRBJ2-7
d_gene: -
v_gene: TRBV5-3
abundance: -
CDR3nt: TGTGCCAGAAGCTTGGGTTCTGCGGGCCCTATTAACTTTATATCCTACGAGCAGTACTTC
CDR3aa: CARSLGSAGPINFISYEQYF

j_gene: TRBJ2-7
d_gene: -
v_gene: TRBV7-9
abundance: -
CDR3nt: TGTGCCAGCAGCTTACTAGCGCCAGGTTACGAGCAGTACTTC
CDR3aa: CASSLLAPGYEQYF

j_gene: TRBJ2-7
d_gene: -
v_gene: TRBV11-2
abundance: -
CDR3nt: TGTGCCAGCAGCCTCACTCAACACGAGCAGTACTTC
CDR3aa: CASSLTQHEQYF

j_gene: TRBJ2-5
d_gene: TRBD2
v_gene: TRBV2
abundance: -
CDR3nt: TGTGCCAGCAGCGCTGGACTAGCGCAAGAGACCCAGTACTTC
CDR3aa: CASSAGLAQETQYF

j_gene: TRBJ2-3
d_gene: -
v_gene: TRBV6-6
abundance: -
CDR3nt: TGTGCCAGCAGTCTTGGAGTGGATACGCAGTATTTT
CDR3aa: CASSLGVDTQYF

j_gene: TRBJ2-3
d_gene: -
v_gene: TRBV28
abundance: -
CDR3nt: TGTGCCAGCAGTTTCCAGGGCACAGATACGCAGTATTTT
CDR3aa: CASSFQGTDTQYF

j_gene: TRBJ2-3
d_gene: -
v_gene: TRBV19
abundance: -
CDR3nt: TGTGCCAGTCGGGGTGGCGGCAGCACAGATACGCAGTATTTT
CDR3aa: CASRGGGSTDTQYF

j_gene: TRBJ1-2
d_gene: TRBD1
v_gene: TRBV7-9
abundance: -
CDR3nt: TGTGCCAGCAGCGACCCTTCCGGGACAGGGGGTATTGGCTACACCTTC
CDR3aa: CASSDPSGTGGIGYTF

j_gene: TRBJ2-3
d_gene: -
v_gene: TRBV7-2
abundance: -
CDR3nt: TGTGCCAGCAGCTTGGACAGTAGCACAGATACGCAGTATTTT
CDR3aa: CASSLDSSTDTQYF

j_gene: TRBJ1-3
d_gene: -
v_gene: TRBV13
abundance: -
CDR3nt: TGTGCCAGCAGCTTAGGGCGGGGGCAAAACACCATATATTTT
CDR3aa: CASSLGRGQNTIYF

j_gene: TRBJ2-6
d_gene: -
v_gene: TRBV19
abundance: -
CDR3nt: TGTGCCAGTAGTCCGGGAACAGGGTCCGGGGCCAACGTCCTGACTTTC
CDR3aa: CASSPGTGSGANVLTF

j_gene: TRBJ2-1
d_gene: TRBD2
v_gene: TRBV30
abundance: -
CDR3nt: TGTGCCTGGAGTGTCGGGGGGGAGCAGTTCTTC
CDR3aa: CAWSVGGEQFF

j_gene: TRBJ2-7
d_gene: -
v_gene: TRBV25-1
abundance: -
CDR3nt: TGTGCCAGCAGTGAAGGGGCCGGGCGGGGCTACGAGCAGTACTTC
CDR3aa: CASSEGAGRGYEQYF

j_gene: TRBJ2-7
d_gene: TRBD2
v_gene: TRBV19
abundance: few
CDR3nt: TGTGCCAGTACTAGCGGCTCCTACGAGCAGTACTTC
CDR3aa: CASTSGSYEQYF

j_gene: TRBJ2-1
d_gene: TRBD2
v_gene: TRBV11-2
abundance: -
CDR3nt: TGTGCCAGCAGCGGATGGTGGACTAGCGGGAATCCCAATGAGCAGTTCTTC
CDR3aa: CASSGWWTSGNPNEQFF

j_gene: TRBJ2-7
d_gene: TRBD2
v_gene: TRBV30
abundance: -
CDR3nt: TGTGCCTGGAACCGCCTGGGCACCGGGACTAGAAACGAGCAGTACTTC
CDR3aa: CAWNRLGTGTRNEQYF

j_gene: TRBJ2-2
d_gene: -
v_gene: TRBV5-1
abundance: -
CDR3nt: TGCGCCAGCAGCTTGAGTGTCGCGACGAACACCGGGGAGCTGTTTTTT
CDR3aa: CASSLSVATNTGELFF

j_gene: TRBJ1-4
d_gene: -
v_gene: TRBV9
abundance: -
CDR3nt: TGTGCCAGCAGCGTAGGGGGGCTGAATAATGAAAAACTGTTTTTT
CDR3aa: CASSVGGLNNEKLFF

j_gene: TRBJ2-6
d_gene: -
v_gene: TRBV30
abundance: -
CDR3nt: TGTGCCTGGAGTCACTCTGGGGCCAACGTCCTGACTTTC
CDR3aa: CAWSHSGANVLTF

j_gene: TRBJ2-7
d_gene: TRBD2
v_gene: TRBV7-9
abundance: -
CDR3nt: TGTGCCAGCAGCCTAGCGGGAGGGCCCTACGAGCAGTACTTC
CDR3aa: CASSLAGGPYEQYF

j_gene: TRBJ2-1
d_gene: TRBD2
v_gene: TRBV7-3
abundance: -
CDR3nt: TGTGCCAGCAGCTTAAGTCCTCCTAGCGGGGCCTACAATGAGCAGTTCTTC
CDR3aa: CASSLSPPSGAYNEQFF

j_gene: TRBJ1-1
d_gene: -
v_gene: TRBV9
abundance: -
CDR3nt: TGTGCCAGCAGCGAAAAAGGAGCGGCCAACACTGAAGCTTTCTTT
CDR3aa: CASSEKGAANTEAFF

j_gene: TRBJ1-5
d_gene: TRBD1
v_gene: TRBV19
abundance: -
CDR3nt: TGTGCCAGTAGTATACAGGGGGCGCGCAATCAGCCCCAGCATTTT
CDR3aa: CASSIQGARNQPQHF

j_gene: TRBJ1-1
d_gene: TRBD1
v_gene: TRBV7-9
abundance: -
CDR3nt: TGTGCCAGCAGCTTAGGGACAGGGGTTCCTGAAGCTTTCTTT
CDR3aa: CASSLGTGVPEAFF

j_gene: TRBJ2-1
d_gene: TRBD1
v_gene: TRBV7-2
abundance: -
CDR3nt: TGTGCCAGCAGTCACGGCCAGGGGGCGCGAGGGCAGTTCTTC
CDR3aa: CASSHGQGARGQFF

j_gene: TRBJ2-2
d_gene: TRBD1
v_gene: TRBV9
abundance: -
CDR3nt: TGTGCCAGCAGCGTTGTCAGGGGGACAGGAGGAACCGGGGAGCTGTTTTTT
CDR3aa: CASSVVRGTGGTGELFF

j_gene: TRBJ2-6
d_gene: -
v_gene: TRBV27
abundance: -
CDR3nt: TGTGCCAGCAGCGGTCCGGTCAGGCATTTCTCTGGGGCCAACGTCCTGACTTTC
CDR3aa: CASSGPVRHFSGANVLTF

j_gene: TRBJ2-4
d_gene: -
v_gene: TRBV27
abundance: once
CDR3nt: TGTGCCAGCAGTTTATTAGCTAGCATGACAAACATTCAGTACTTC
CDR3aa: CASSLLASMTNIQYF

j_gene: TRBJ2-4
d_gene: TRBD1
v_gene: TRBV28
abundance: once
CDR3nt: TGTGCCAGCAGTTCGGGACAGCATACCAAAAACATTCAGTACTTC
CDR3aa: CASSSGQHTKNIQYF

j_gene: TRBJ2-1
d_gene: -
v_gene: TRBV25-1
abundance: -
CDR3nt: TGTGCCAGCAGGCGAGCATCAAGCGAGCAGTTCTTC
CDR3aa: CASRRASSEQFF

j_gene: TRBJ2-7
d_gene: TRBD2
v_gene: TRBV10-3
abundance: -
CDR3nt: TGTGCCATCAGGGGGACTAGCCTTTCCTACGAGCAGTACTTC
CDR3aa: CAIRGTSLSYEQYF

j_gene: TRBJ2-1
d_gene: -
v_gene: TRBV30
abundance: -
CDR3nt: TGTGCCTGGAACACAGGGGAGGTCAATGAGCAGTTCTTC
CDR3aa: CAWNTGEVNEQFF

j_gene: TRBJ2-1
d_gene: TRBD2
v_gene: TRBV7-2
abundance: -
CDR3nt: TGTGCCAGCAGCTTAAAAGTAGCGGGAGGGCGTGAGCAGTTCTTC
CDR3aa: CASSLKVAGGREQFF

j_gene: TRBJ1-5
d_gene: -
v_gene: TRBV27
abundance: -
CDR3nt: TGTGCCAGCAGCCTCCGGGGGGATAGCAATCAGCCCCAGCATTTT
CDR3aa: CASSLRGDSNQPQHF

j_gene: TRBJ2-1
d_gene: -
v_gene: TRBV29-1
abundance: -
CDR3nt: TGCAGCGTTAAACTAGACTATGAGCAGTTCTTC
CDR3aa: CSVKLDYEQFF

j_gene: TRBJ2-7
d_gene: TRBD2
v_gene: TRBV19
abundance: -
CDR3nt: TGTGCCAGTAGTCGGAGAGAACTAGCGGGAGCCTACGAGCAGTACTTC
CDR3aa: CASSRRELAGAYEQYF

j_gene: TRBJ1-5
d_gene: TRBD1
v_gene: TRBV2
abundance: -
CDR3nt: TGTGCCAGCAGTGAAATTAGGGACAGGGGAGTTTGGCAGCCCCAGCATTTT
CDR3aa: CASSEIRDRGVWQPQHF

j_gene: TRBJ1-5
d_gene: -
v_gene: TRBV25-1
abundance: -
CDR3nt: TGTGCCAACTGCAATCAGCCCCAGCATTTT
CDR3aa: CANCNQPQHF

j_gene: TRBJ2-1
d_gene: TRBD2
v_gene: TRBV10-3
abundance: -
CDR3nt: TGTGCCACCGGGACTAGCAGTTACAATGAGCAGTTCTTC
CDR3aa: CATGTSSYNEQFF

j_gene: TRBJ1-2
d_gene: TRBD1
v_gene: TRBV28
abundance: -
CDR3nt: TGTGCCAGCAGCATAATGACAGGGAGGAGTGGCTACACCTTC
CDR3aa: CASSIMTGRSGYTF

j_gene: TRBJ1-2
d_gene: TRBD1
v_gene: TRBV12-5
abundance: -
CDR3nt: TGTGCTAGTGGAGCAACCGGGACAGTTTACTATGGCTACACCTTC
CDR3aa: CASGATGTVYYGYTF

j_gene: TRBJ2-7
d_gene: TRBD2
v_gene: TRBV7-2
abundance: few
CDR3nt: TGTGCCAGCAGCTTACGCGGGAGGCTAGCCTACGAGCAGTACTTC
CDR3aa: CASSLRGRLAYEQYF

j_gene: TRBJ2-7
d_gene: -
v_gene: TRBV5-5
abundance: -
CDR3nt: TGTGCCAGCAGCCTTCCGACAGGTCCCTACGAGCAGTACTTC
CDR3aa: CASSLPTGPYEQYF